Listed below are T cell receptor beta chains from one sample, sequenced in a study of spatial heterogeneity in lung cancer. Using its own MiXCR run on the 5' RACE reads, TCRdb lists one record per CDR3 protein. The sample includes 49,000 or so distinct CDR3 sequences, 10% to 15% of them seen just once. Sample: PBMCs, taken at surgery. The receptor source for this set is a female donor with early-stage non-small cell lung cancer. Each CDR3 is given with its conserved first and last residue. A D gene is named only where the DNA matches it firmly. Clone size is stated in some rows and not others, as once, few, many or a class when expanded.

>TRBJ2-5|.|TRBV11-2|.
CASNRAGTQYF
TGTGCCAGCAATCGGGCTGGGACCCAGTACTTC
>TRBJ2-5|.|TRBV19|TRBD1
CASSMVKGALETQYF
TGTGCCAGTAGTATGGTAAAGGGGGCTTTGGAGACCCAGTACTTC
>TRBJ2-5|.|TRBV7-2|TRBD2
CASRTGTSGEETQYF
TGTGCCAGCAGGACCGGGACTAGCGGGGAAGAGACCCAGTACTTC
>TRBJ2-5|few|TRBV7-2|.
CASSLEVGRRETQYF
TGTGCCAGCAGCTTAGAGGTCGGCAGACGAGAGACCCAGTACTTC
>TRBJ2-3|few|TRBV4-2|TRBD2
CASSQDSSGGTPSTDTQYF
TGTGCCAGCAGCCAAGACTCTAGCGGGGGCACTCCTAGCACAGATACGCAGTATTTT
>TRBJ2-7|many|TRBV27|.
CASSLGVPQAIGAYEQYF
TGTGCCAGCAGTTTAGGGGTCCCCCAAGCGATTGGCGCCTACGAGCAGTACTTC
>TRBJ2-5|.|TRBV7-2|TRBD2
CASSARLAGGGETQYF
TGTGCCAGCAGCGCTAGACTAGCGGGGGGGGGTGAGACCCAGTACTTC
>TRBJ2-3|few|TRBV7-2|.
CASSLWVSDTQYF
TGTGCCAGCAGCTTATGGGTTTCAGATACGCAGTATTTT
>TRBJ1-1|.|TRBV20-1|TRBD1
CSARRQGEAFF
TGCAGTGCTAGAAGACAGGGTGAAGCTTTCTTT
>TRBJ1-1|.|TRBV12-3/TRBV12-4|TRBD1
CASSWGQGNTEAFF
TGTGCCAGCAGTTGGGGACAGGGGAACACTGAAGCTTTCTTT
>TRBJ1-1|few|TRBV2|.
CASLQGNTEAFF
TGTGCCAGCCTCCAAGGGAACACTGAAGCTTTCTTT
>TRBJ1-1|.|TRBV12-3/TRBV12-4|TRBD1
CASSLQGGWTEAFF
TGTGCCAGCAGTTTGCAAGGGGGCTGGACTGAAGCTTTCTTT
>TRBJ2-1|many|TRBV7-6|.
CASSLGWGEQFF
TGTGCCAGCAGCTTAGGTTGGGGTGAGCAGTTCTTC
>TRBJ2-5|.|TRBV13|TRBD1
CASSAFTGQATSQETQYF
TGTGCCAGCAGCGCCTTTACGGGACAGGCTACATCGCAAGAGACCCAGTACTTC
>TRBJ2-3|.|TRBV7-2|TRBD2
CASSLPLAGGTDTQYF
TGTGCCAGCAGCCTACCACTAGCGGGGGGCACAGATACGCAGTATTTT
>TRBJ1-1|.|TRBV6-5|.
CASSWPPDRRLVF
TGTGCCAGCAGTTGGCCCCCGGACCGCCGCTTGGTTTTT
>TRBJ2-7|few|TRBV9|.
CASSVGTQYEQYF
TGTGCCAGCAGCGTAGGGACTCAGTACGAGCAGTACTTC
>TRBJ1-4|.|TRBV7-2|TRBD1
CASSLGQGILFF
TGTGCCAGCAGCCTAGGACAGGGCATCCTGTTTTTT
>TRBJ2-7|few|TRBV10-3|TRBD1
CATGTGGHEQYF
TGTGCCACTGGGACAGGGGGGCACGAGCAGTACTTC
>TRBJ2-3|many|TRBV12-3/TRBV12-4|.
CASMLGGPVARADTQYF
TGTGCCAGCATGCTGGGGGGCCCCGTAGCTCGCGCAGATACGCAGTATTTT
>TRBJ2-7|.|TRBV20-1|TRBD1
CSARDPTSKTGNSYEQYF
TGCAGTGCTAGAGATCCCACTTCGAAGACAGGGAACTCCTACGAGCAGTACTTC
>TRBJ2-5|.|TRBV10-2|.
CASSEVDVEETQYF
TGCGCCAGCAGTGAGGTAGATGTGGAGGAGACCCAGTACTTC
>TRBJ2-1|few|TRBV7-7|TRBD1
CASSTTTGLNEQFF
TGTGCCAGCAGCACAACGACAGGGCTCAATGAGCAGTTCTTC
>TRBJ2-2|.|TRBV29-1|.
CSVEVGDANTGELFF
TGCAGCGTTGAAGTGGGGGACGCGAACACCGGGGAGCTGTTTTTT